These 25 T cell receptor beta chains were sequenced from one sample in a study of blood T cell repertoires in COVID-19. The repertoire was sequenced with immunoSEQ multiplex PCR; TCRdb's copy has only in-frame clones and lacks some. The top ten clones hold 3.6% of a sample with roughly 280,000 clones, 85% to 90% of them seen once. Material for sequencing was peripheral blood. These receptors were obtained from a man younger than 35 with active or convalescent COVID-19.

The V call is TRBV12-3 or TRBV12-4, the J call TRBJ1-3; D gene unclear. V was shortened by 10 bases and J by 2 bases, with 12 bases between the two germline ends. The CDR3 runs 13 residues. DNA of the CDR3: TGTGCCACCAACACAGACACTGGAAACACCATATATTTT. Translated: CATNTDTGNTIYF.

This clone was seen a handful of times. The rearrangement joins TRBV4-2 to TRBJ1-5; D is possibly TRBD1 (5 bases). Germline V gene data show CDR1 as LGHNA and CDR2 as YNFKEQ. V was clipped by 1 base and J by 6 bases, with 19 bases between them. The CDR3 has 17 amino acids. CDR3 loop: CASSQGGPGDGGQPQHF. CDR3 nucleotide sequence: TGTGCCAGCAGCCAAGGGGGACCGGGGGACGGAGGTCAGCCCCAGCATTTT.

The J gene is TRBJ1-1, the V gene TRBV7-9, with a tentative D call TRBD1 (6 bases). V was shortened by 5 bases and J by 0 bases, with 13 bases between the two germline ends. The V gene's germline CDR1 is SEHNR and CDR2 FQNEAQ (reference sequence). The CDR3 is made up of 15 amino acids. The CDR3 sequence: CASSPSWGLNTEAFF. The CDR3 DNA sequence: TGTGCCAGCAGCCCAAGTTGGGGGCTGAACACTGAAGCTTTCTTT.

This chain joins TRBV19 and TRBJ1-5, with a tentative D call TRBD1 (6 bases). Germline CDR1 and CDR2: LNHDA and SQIVND (reference sequence). The CDR3 length is 14 residues. Between the trimmed V and J ends, which lost 5 bases and 6 bases, there was a span of 14 bases. The CDR3 spells CASSPRGGAQPQHF. CDR3 in DNA: TGTGCCAGTAGTCCCCGGGGGGGGGCTCAGCCCCAGCATTTT.

V usage is TRBV11-2 and J usage is TRBJ1-3, with 7 bases fitting TRBD1. The CDR3 loop spans 18 amino acids. The germline gives CDR1 SGHAT, CDR2 FQNNGV. J lost 5 bases, V lost 3 bases, and 16 bases had no gene match. The CDR3 spells CASSLMRGRVVKRNTIYF. CDR3 nucleotides: TGTGCCAGCAGCTTGATGAGGGGGCGCGTGGTAAAAAGAAACACCATATATTTT.

CDR3 DNA: TGTGCCAGCAGTCGCGGACTAGCGGGAGTCCCCGGGGAGCTGTTTTTT. It codes for CASSRGLAGVPGELFF. This chain links TRBV27 with TRBJ2-2, with 13 bases identical to TRBD2. Trimming at V came to 5 bases and at J to 6 bases, leaving 6 bases not matched to a gene. The V gene's germline CDR1 is MNHEY and CDR2 SMNVEV (reference sequence). The CDR3 length is 16 residues.

The chain links TRBV6-5 to TRBJ1-3, with D maybe TRBD1 (6 bases). Between the trimmed V and J ends, which lost 0 bases and 4 bases, there was a span of 10 bases. Germline CDR1 is MNHEY and CDR2 is SVGAGI. The length of the CDR3 is 15 residues. The CDR3, as DNA: TGTGCCAGCAGTTACTCGGGGGCAGCGGGAAACACCATATATTTT. Its translation: CASSYSGAAGNTIYF.

The gene calls are TRBV12-5 and TRBJ1-1; TRBD1 is a possible D gene (5 bases). Trimming removed 11 bases from V and 5 bases from J, with 15 bases in between. CDR3 length: 12 amino acids. The germline V gene encodes CDR1 LGHNT and CDR2 FRNRAP. This CDR3 reads CAASRGWTEAFF. The CDR3 nucleotides read TGTGCTGCCTCCCGGGGGTGGACTGAAGCTTTCTTT.

The CDR3 region is CATTRRGGDEQYF. The DNA for the CDR3 is TGTGCCACCACTCGAAGGGGCGGCGACGAGCAGTACTTC. The chain carries TRBV18 and TRBJ2-7, with a possible D match to TRBD1 (5 bases). Trimming took 10 bases from V and 5 from J, leaving 18 bases between them. Germline values: CDR1 KGHSH, CDR2 LQKENI. This CDR3 has 13 residues.

The chain couples TRBV10-3 to TRBJ2-3; 11 nucleotides align to TRBD1. The V segment lost 11 bases and the J segment 6 bases; nucleotides outside the gene matches: 10. The germline gives CDR1 ENHRY, CDR2 SYGVKD. The CDR3 runs to 14 residues. The chain's CDR3 is CAAKGQGDPDTQYF. In nucleotides, the CDR3 is TGTGCCGCGAAGGGACAGGGGGATCCGGATACGCAGTATTTT.

The CDR3, as DNA: TGTGCCAGCAGGGGGGGGGCAGGGCTCAATGAGCAGTTCTTC. It yields the protein CASRGGAGLNEQFF. The chain carries TRBV5-4 and TRBJ2-1, with D tentatively TRBD2 (7 bases). The length of the CDR3 is 14 residues. V was pared by 5 bases and J by 6 bases, with 15 bases between. Germline V gene lookup returns CDR1 SGHNT and CDR2 YYREEE (reference sequence).

The rearrangement uses TRBV30 and TRBJ1-6; D is uncertain. V was pared by 5 bases and J by 8 bases, with 10 bases between. There are 12 residues in the CDR3. Per the germline V gene, CDR1 is GTSNPN and CDR2 is SVGIG (reference sequence). CDR3 loop: CAWGPVDSPLHF. The CDR3 coding sequence is TGTGCCTGGGGGCCAGTGGATTCACCCCTCCACTTT.

This rearrangement joins TRBV20-1 to TRBJ1-1; unclear D gene. With 3 bases removed from V and 6 bases from J, the gap between germline ends came to 14 bases. The CDR3 runs 13 residues. Germline V lookup: CDR1 DFQATT, CDR2 SNEGSKA (reference sequence). The CDR3 nucleotides read TGCAGTGCTAGTTCGGGGTTGGGCGCTGAAGCTTTCTTT. Translated, it gives CSASSGLGAEAFF.

The genes are TRBV6-6 and TRBJ2-1, with 12 bases matching TRBD1. V lost 6 bases and J lost 8; bases outside the gene matches: 5. The V gene's germline CDR1 is MNHNY and CDR2 SVGAGI (reference sequence). The length of the CDR3 is 14 residues. CDR3 bases: TGTGCCAGCAGACCCGGGACAGGGGGCGATGAGCAGTTCTTC. It codes for CASRPGTGGDEQFF.

The gene calls are TRBV4-1 and TRBJ2-1; D gene ambiguous. Looked up from germline, CDR1 is MGHRA and CDR2 is YSYEKL. V lost 5 bases and J 8 bases, leaving 7 bases between the germline ends. The length of the CDR3 is 11 residues. The CDR3 nucleotides are TGCGCCAGCAGCGAGTCCGATGAGCAGTTCTTC. This encodes CASSESDEQFF.

This chain links TRBV5-3 with TRBJ1-2; a possible D gene is TRBD1 (6 bases). TRBV5-3 is labeled an ORF, and its function is uncertain. V was clipped by 4 bases and J by 2 bases, with 24 bases between them. The CDR3 spans 18 residues. The CDR3 region has the DNA TGTGCCAGAAGCATTGGTTTGGGACAACTCCAACCAAACTATGGCTACACCTTC. It translates to CARSIGLGQLQPNYGYTF.

This clone was seen a few times. J is TRBJ1-1 and V is TRBV7-2; a weak D match, TRBD1 (5 bases). The V gene's germline CDR1 is SGHTA and CDR2 FQGNSA. Trimming shortened V by 3 bases and J by 1 base, and 6 bases separated the two germline ends. The CDR3 length is 13 residues. This CDR3 is CASSFQGNTEAFF. CDR3 DNA sequence: TGTGCCAGCAGCTTTCAGGGGAACACTGAAGCTTTCTTT.

The V call is TRBV5-1, the J call TRBJ2-3, with D tentatively TRBD2 (6 bases). This CDR3 has 14 residues. V lost 3 bases and J 1 base, leaving 9 bases between the germline ends. Germline CDR1 and CDR2: SGHRS and YFSETQ. The chain's CDR3 is CASSWTGGTDTQYF. CDR3 nucleotides: TGCGCCAGCAGCTGGACGGGAGGCACAGATACGCAGTATTTT. The complete variable domain, with remaining parts taken from reference TRBV5-1 and TRBJ2-3, reads KAGVTQTPRYLIKTRGQQVTLSCSPISGHRSVSWYQQTPGQGLQFLFEYFSETQRNKGNFPGRFSGRQFSNSRSEMNVSTLELGDSALYLCASSWTGGTDTQYFGPGTRLTVL.

The gene calls are TRBV6-5 and TRBJ2-1; tentatively, D is TRBD1 (6 bases). V lost 6 bases and J 6 bases, leaving 15 bases between the germline ends. CDR3 length equals 14 residues. Per the germline V gene, CDR1 is MNHEY and CDR2 is SVGAGI. The CDR3 loop reads CASRFPDRSNEQFF. In nucleotides, the CDR3 is TGTGCCAGCAGGTTCCCCGACAGGTCCAATGAGCAGTTCTTC.

The chain uses TRBV5-4 and TRBJ2-7; D may be TRBD1 (6 bases). V was shortened by 2 bases and J by 6 bases, with 18 bases between the two germline ends. The CDR3 covers 15 residues. Germline-derived CDR1 and CDR2 are SGHNT and YYREEE (reference sequence). The DNA for the CDR3 is TGTGCCAGCAGCTTTTCCACAGGGAGTTTTGGCGAGCAGTACTTC. Translation gives CASSFSTGSFGEQYF.

The chain links TRBV12-5 to TRBJ2-5, with D possibly TRBD1 on 6 matching bases. The CDR3 is 14 amino acids. Germline-derived CDR1 and CDR2 are LGHNT and FRNRAP. With 1 base removed from V and 5 bases from J, the gap between germline ends came to 11 bases. The CDR3 region has the DNA TGTGCTAGTGGTTTGGGACAAACAGGGGAGACCCAGTACTTC. Amino acid sequence: CASGLGQTGETQYF.

The rearrangement uses TRBV28 and TRBJ1-4; 7 bases are shared with TRBD1. With V trimmed by 8 bases and J by 0 bases, 12 bases remained unmatched. Germline assignment: CDR1 MDHEN and CDR2 SYDVKM. CDR3 length: 17 amino acids. CDR3 in amino acids: CASALTGQFATNEKLFF. The CDR3 DNA sequence: TGTGCCAGCGCCTTGACGGGACAGTTTGCAACTAATGAAAAACTGTTTTTT.

The rearrangement joins TRBV7-9 to TRBJ2-1; a weak D match, TRBD2 (5 bases). The CDR3 sequence is 17 residues long. Trimming removed 3 bases from V and 5 bases from J, with 20 bases in between. CDR1 is SEHNR and CDR2 is FQNEAQ in the germline V gene (reference sequence). CDR3 sequence: CASSLGYAGSTHNEQFF. The DNA of the CDR3 is TGTGCCAGCAGCTTGGGTTACGCGGGTTCCACTCACAATGAGCAGTTCTTC.

The chain carries TRBV11-3 and TRBJ2-7; D is ambiguous. The CDR3 consists of 10 residues. Germline V gene lookup returns CDR1 SGHNT and CDR2 YENEEA. Trimming shortened V by 10 bases and J by 4 bases, and 8 bases separated the two germline ends. This CDR3 reads CAKSLYEQYF. The CDR3 coding sequence is TGTGCCAAGAGCCTTTACGAGCAGTACTTC.

The chain couples TRBV20-1 to TRBJ1-5, with unresolved D. Germline CDR1 and CDR2: DFQATT and SNEGSKA (reference sequence). The V end was cut by 3 bases, the J end by 5 bases, with 8 bases between. The CDR3 contains 12 residues. The CDR3 nucleotides are TGCAGTGCTAGTTTCGGGGATCAGCCCCAGCATTTT. Encoded protein: CSASFGDQPQHF.